What follows describes a single TCR beta chain. Its specificity is unknown. Specified time point: week 47, end of study. Alongside topical imiquimod, each dose of vaccine comprised 300 ug of mutant IDH1 20-mer peptide. The record originates from a study of a mutant IDH1 vaccine in newly diagnosed glioma. Background on the study: Earlier therapy was either radiotherapy, temozolomide, or both, and most got both.

Only in-frame clones appear in the TCRdb table, and some are missing; sequencing was by immunoSEQ multiplex PCR. The sample lists tens of thousands of clones; roughly 82% were seen once. The CDR3 is 15 residues long. The source is a man younger than 35 with glioma. Some clones in this sample may be carry-over from other donors' samples. This material consisted of PBMCs, taken from a glioma patient whose treatment included an IDH1 peptide vaccine. The chain combines TRBV21-1 with TRBJ2-4; the listed D gene, TRBD1, was not tested against the DNA. TRBV21-1 counts as a pseudogene. DNA for the CDR3: TGTGCCAGCAGCAAACTGTTAACAGGGGTTGGGATTCAGTACTTC. This sequence encodes CASSKLLTGVGIQYF.